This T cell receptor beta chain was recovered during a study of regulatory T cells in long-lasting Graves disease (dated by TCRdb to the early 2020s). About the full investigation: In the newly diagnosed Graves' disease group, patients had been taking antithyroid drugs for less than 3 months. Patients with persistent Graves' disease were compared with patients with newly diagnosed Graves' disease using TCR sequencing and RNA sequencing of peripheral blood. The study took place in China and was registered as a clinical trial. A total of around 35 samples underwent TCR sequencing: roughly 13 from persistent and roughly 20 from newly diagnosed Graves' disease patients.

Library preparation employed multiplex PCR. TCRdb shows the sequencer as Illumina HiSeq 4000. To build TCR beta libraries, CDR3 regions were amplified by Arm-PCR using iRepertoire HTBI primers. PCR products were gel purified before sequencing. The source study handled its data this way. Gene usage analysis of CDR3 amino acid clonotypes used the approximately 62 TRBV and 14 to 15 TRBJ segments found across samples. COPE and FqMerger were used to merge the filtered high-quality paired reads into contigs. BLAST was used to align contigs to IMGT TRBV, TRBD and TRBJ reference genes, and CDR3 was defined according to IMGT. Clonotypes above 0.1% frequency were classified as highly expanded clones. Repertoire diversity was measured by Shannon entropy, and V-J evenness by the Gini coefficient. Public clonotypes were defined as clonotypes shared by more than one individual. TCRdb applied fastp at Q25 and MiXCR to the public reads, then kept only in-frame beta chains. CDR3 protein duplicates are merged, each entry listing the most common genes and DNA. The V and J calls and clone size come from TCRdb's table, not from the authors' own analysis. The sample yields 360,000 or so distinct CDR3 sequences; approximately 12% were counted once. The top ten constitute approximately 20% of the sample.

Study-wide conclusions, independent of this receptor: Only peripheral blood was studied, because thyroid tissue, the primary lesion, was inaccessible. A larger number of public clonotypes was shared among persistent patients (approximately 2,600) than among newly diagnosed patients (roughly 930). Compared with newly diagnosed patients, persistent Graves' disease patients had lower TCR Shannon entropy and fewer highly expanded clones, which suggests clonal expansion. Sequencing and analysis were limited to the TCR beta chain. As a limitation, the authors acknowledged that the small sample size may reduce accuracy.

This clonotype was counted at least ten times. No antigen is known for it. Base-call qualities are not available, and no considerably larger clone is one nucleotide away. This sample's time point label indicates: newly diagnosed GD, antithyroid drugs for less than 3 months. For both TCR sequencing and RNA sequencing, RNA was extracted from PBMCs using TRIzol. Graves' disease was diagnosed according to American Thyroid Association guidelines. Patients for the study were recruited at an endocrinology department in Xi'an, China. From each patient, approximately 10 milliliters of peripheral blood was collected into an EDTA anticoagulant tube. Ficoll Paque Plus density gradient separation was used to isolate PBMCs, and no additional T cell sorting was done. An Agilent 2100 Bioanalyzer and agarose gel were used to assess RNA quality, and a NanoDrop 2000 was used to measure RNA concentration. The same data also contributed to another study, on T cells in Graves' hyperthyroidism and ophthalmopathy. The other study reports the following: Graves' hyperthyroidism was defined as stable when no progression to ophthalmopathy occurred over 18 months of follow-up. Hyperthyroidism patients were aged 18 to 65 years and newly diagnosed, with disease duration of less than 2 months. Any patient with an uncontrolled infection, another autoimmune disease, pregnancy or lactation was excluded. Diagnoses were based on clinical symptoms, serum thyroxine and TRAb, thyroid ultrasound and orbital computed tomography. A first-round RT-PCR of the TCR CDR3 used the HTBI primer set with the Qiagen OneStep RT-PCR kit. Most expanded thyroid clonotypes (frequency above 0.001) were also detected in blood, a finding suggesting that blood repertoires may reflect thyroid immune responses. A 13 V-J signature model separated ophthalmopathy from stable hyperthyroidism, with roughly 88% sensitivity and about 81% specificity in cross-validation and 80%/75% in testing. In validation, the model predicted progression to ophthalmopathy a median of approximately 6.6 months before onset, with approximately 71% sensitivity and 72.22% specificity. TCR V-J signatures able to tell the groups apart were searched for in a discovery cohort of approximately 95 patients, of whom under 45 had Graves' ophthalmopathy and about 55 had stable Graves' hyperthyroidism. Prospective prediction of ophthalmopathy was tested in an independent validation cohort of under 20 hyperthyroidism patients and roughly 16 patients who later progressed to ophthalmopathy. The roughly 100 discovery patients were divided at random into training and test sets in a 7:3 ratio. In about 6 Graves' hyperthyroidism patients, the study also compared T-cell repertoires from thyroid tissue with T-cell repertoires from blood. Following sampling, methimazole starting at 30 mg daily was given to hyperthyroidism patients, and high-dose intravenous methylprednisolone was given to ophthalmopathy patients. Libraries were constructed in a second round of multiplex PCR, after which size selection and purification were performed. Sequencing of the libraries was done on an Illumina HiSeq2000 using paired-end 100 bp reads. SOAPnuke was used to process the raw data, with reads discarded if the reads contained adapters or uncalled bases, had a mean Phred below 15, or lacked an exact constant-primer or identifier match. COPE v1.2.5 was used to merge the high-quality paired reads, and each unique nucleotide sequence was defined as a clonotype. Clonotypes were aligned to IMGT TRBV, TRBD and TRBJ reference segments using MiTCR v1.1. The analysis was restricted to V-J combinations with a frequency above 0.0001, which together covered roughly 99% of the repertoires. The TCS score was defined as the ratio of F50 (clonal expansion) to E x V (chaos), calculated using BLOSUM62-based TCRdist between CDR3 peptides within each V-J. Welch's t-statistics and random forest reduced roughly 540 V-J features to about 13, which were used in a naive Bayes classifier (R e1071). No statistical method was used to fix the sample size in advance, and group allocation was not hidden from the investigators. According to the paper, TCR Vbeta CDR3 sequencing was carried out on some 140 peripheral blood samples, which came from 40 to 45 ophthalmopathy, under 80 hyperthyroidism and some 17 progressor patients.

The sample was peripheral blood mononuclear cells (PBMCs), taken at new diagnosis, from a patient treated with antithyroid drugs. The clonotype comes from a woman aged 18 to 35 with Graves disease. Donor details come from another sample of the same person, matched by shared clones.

This receptor has the CDR3 CAGKRARQPQHF. The nucleotide sequence is given as TGTGCGGGGAAAAGGGCGCGGCAGCCCCAGCATTTT. The chain employs TRBV24-1 and TRBJ1-5; no D gene call is confident. Including the terminal cysteine and phenylalanine, the CDR3 comprises 12 residues. Here the CDR3 DNA is all that survives: 36 bases in frame from base 1. The germline V gene provides CDR1 KGHDR and CDR2 SFDVKD.